This TCR beta chain was retrieved from a study of blood T cell repertoires in COVID-19. The germline V gene has CDR1 LNHNV and CDR2 YYDKDF (reference sequence). V shed 3 bases and J 1 base; nucleotides not matched to a gene: 8. The CDR3 is 17 residues long. Here immunoSEQ multiplex PCR was the method, and the copy in TCRdb shows in-frame clones only, minus some. This repertoire shows approximately 82,000 clones, approximately 90% found once; its top ten account for roughly 1.2%. Sequencing was performed on PBMCs or T cells enriched from blood (not recorded which). The chain uses TRBV15 and TRBJ2-3; 9 bases are shared with TRBD1. The sequence was obtained from a woman between 50 and 59 years old with acute COVID-19. CDR3 sequence: CATSREQGAEGTDTQYF. The DNA of the CDR3 is TGTGCCACCAGCAGGGAACAGGGGGCCGAAGGCACAGATACGCAGTATTTT.